This TCR beta chain was identified in a study of cytomegalovirus exposure and HLA in healthy donors (dated by TCRdb to about 2017). About the study as a whole: In an earlier analysis of fewer than 750 of the donors, less than 350 Gb of sequence data and roughly 100 million unique TCR beta sequences from about 190 million T cells were reported. An early release covering roughly 600 HLA-typed donors comprised 250 to 350 gigabases of sequencing data and approximately 85 million unique TCR sequences. Among the 398 genotyped donors, about 83% belonged to the genetic ancestry cluster associated with self-reported Caucasian donors. The study was designed to test whether signatures of past pathogen exposure could be identified by cataloging public T cell receptors. The study used immunosequencing to profile the T cell repertoires of 600 to 850 subjects and linked those repertoires to cytomegalovirus serostatus. Besides the first cohort of under 700 subjects, a separate validation cohort made up of 120 different subjects was used. To predict cytomegalovirus infection status, the study brought together high-throughput TCR immunosequencing, statistical association of individual TCRs with disease status, and machine learning. A later analysis re-examined previously published TCR beta repertoires from 600 to 700 donors and added high-resolution HLA genotyping to investigate patterns of TCR occurrence. Rather than using new phenotypic data, the later analysis identified candidate immune exposures from TCR beta sequences and from how often those sequences occurred across donors. In an earlier analysis of 550 to 700 of the donors, high-throughput TCR beta sequencing was used to judge whether each TCR beta V gene segment behaved as functional or pseudogenic. Donor age, sex, ethnicity and CMV serostatus were compiled together with the repertoire data. In a later genetic analysis, genome-wide SNP genotypes for about 65% of the 666 donors were used, and that subset was treated as a discovery cohort. All discovery cohort repertoires had been generated using a single sequencing platform. Class I and class II HLA loci were covered by the typing at four-digit resolution. Typing coverage varied by locus: roughly 629-640 donors for A, B, C, DRB1 and DQB1; roughly 510 for DQA1; over 600 for DPA1; fewer than 480 for DPB1. About five DR-DQ haplotypes were handled as single units for association and clustering because linkage in the cohort was strong. Among over 350 genotyped donors of the cohort, an average of 235,054 unique TCR beta nucleotide sequences were sequenced per donor, roughly 18% of them non-productive.

From the cysteine through the phenylalanine, the CDR3 covers 16 amino acids. Just the 48-base CDR3 DNA is kept, in frame starting at base 1. V lost 4 bases and J lost 5 bases, and the count of bases not matched to a germline gene is 10. CDR1 and CDR2 were assigned from the germline V gene as MNHNS and SASEGT. The cohort comprised approximately 700 healthy bone marrow donors. All cohort members were sampled while nominally healthy, although unrecorded immune exposures were likely present. The donor tested CMV seronegative, placing the donor among the roughly 400 seronegative members of the cohort. A peripheral blood sample was provided by each donor, and peripheral blood mononuclear cells were used for TCR beta sequencing. The Qiagen DNeasy Blood Extraction Kit was used to extract genomic DNA from the blood cell samples. Comments on this clone: The clone's antigen remains unknown. The record has no base qualities; no much larger clone is one base away.

To prepare the library, the immunoSEQ multiplex PCR assay was applied. The multiplex PCR relied on a mix of 60 forward primers for TCR Vbeta segments and 13 reverse primers for TCR Jbeta segments. Amplification of the CDR3 region of rearranged TCR beta genes was performed with a multiplex PCR assay on genomic DNA. The Illumina HiSeq System was used to sequence the amplified TCR beta libraries as 87-base-pair reads. Per the original workflow: In a later analysis, some 80 million unique TCR beta chains were counted across the approximately 620 repertoires, and around 10 million of these chains were shared by at least two donors. To remove PCR and sequencing errors, raw reads were error-corrected and collapsed into unique sequences using a nearest-neighbor algorithm that merged closely related sequences. Alignment of CDR3 sequences to IMGT reference sequences was used to assign V, D and J gene segments. For a sequence to be retained, a match of at least six nucleotides was required to both a V gene segment and a J gene segment. Rearrangements were called productive when the CDR3 lacked stop codons and stayed in frame with V and J; all others were non-productive. CDR3 was defined by IMGT convention, running from the second conserved V-encoded cysteine to the conserved J-encoded phenylalanine. The earlier analysis of approximately 500 of the donors excluded sequences that lacked an unambiguous match to a single V gene segment. In an earlier analysis of roughly 500 of the donors, V segments were called functional above 56.7% productive rearrangements and were called segregating when the between-donor standard deviation exceeded 5%. A statistical classification framework was built for diagnosing cytomegalovirus status from the catalog of TCR beta chain sequences. A later analysis assigned V and J genes by comparing TCR nucleotide sequences with IMGT/GENE-DB human TR gene sequences. A later analysis assigned CDR3 sequences and most-parsimonious VDJ recombination scenarios with the TCRdist pipeline. In a later analysis, each TCR beta chain was defined by its CDR3 amino acid sequence together with its V-gene family, and reads lacking a unique V-gene family were excluded. As a way to deal with suspected cross-contamination and a sequencing artifact, a later analysis dropped 592 nucleotide sequences that were highly shared and had low generation probability. In a later analysis, a clonal expansion index was calculated for each public chain from normalized within-repertoire ranks of inferred template counts. In a later analysis, generation probabilities were computed using a VDJ recombination model fitted to out-of-frame rearrangements, and the results were checked against IGoR. In a later analysis, TCR-TCR, TCR-HLA and TCR-CMV co-occurrence was scored with hypergeometric tests, and a repertoire-size bias correction was applied to TCR pairs. In a later analysis, false discovery rates were estimated by permuting HLA or CMV assignments 20 times. In a later analysis, co-occurring TCRs were grouped using DBSCAN, with TCRdist sequence similarity added in when clustering inside HLA-allele-positive subsets. Co-occurrence clustering excluded repertoires with fewer than 30,000 or more than 120,000 public chains, plus five with anomalous nucleotide sharing. Imported from immuneACCESS, the table was reduced by TCRdb to in-frame sequences with V and J called. These copies leave out some clones; in studies compared against another copy, an unresolved V gene accounts for under half, and the cause of the remainder is not known. V and J calls and clone size are those listed in that table; D and trimming were worked out from the DNA. Present in this sample are 150,000 to 200,000 clones, 85% of which were seen just once. The leading ten clones occupy approximately 2.1% of the sample.

Beyond this particular receptor, the publication reports: Immune exposure information for the cohort was limited to CMV serostatus. Correlated functional status among segregating V segments might reflect linkage disequilibrium, but an unknown experimental factor could not be ruled out. In a later analysis, HLA-associated TCR beta chains showed more clonal expansion and lower generation probabilities than non-associated chains that were equally common. According to a later analysis, most CMV-associated TCR beta chains appeared to be HLA-restricted, and the HLA associations seemed to be driven largely by CMV exposure. Broadly in line with IMGT annotations, most TCR beta V segments showed up in productive rearrangements about 87% or about 30% of the time in an earlier analysis of several hundred of the donors. A further reported finding was that TCR beta sequences accurately predicted the HLA-A and HLA-B alleles for most subjects in the first cohort. The 87-base-pair reads could not distinguish some IMGT-functional V segments, including TRBV6-2 and TRBV6-3, so those segments were excluded. Only TCR beta chains were sequenced in this cohort, and the absence of alpha or paired-chain data limited detectable features. The authors suggested that the approach could potentially be generalized to other disease states and immunological phenotypes. Three of the identified cytomegalovirus-associated TCR beta chains were confirmed in vitro to be specific for cytomegalovirus antigens. About 17 rarely observed V segments, including chromosome 9 orphons, were excluded from the earlier analysis of approximately 500 of the donors because counts were too low. While some public TCRs were present in many individuals, most TCR sequences turned up only very rarely across donors. According to a later analysis, parvovirus B19, influenza, CMV and Epstein-Barr virus appeared linked to several top co-occurrence clusters. A later analysis associated about 17,000 TCR beta sequences with specific HLA alleles at a false discovery rate of 0.05. A cluster of highly shared sequence variants was judged likely to be a technical artifact of the sequencing pipeline. An association between a missense DCLRE1C variant and V-gene and J-gene trimming of TCR beta chains was found in a later genetic analysis and replicated in an independent cohort. Strong co-occurrence of HLA alleles, especially DR and DQ, made assigning TCR associations to individual alleles difficult. Sequencing depth was assumed to be roughly uniform across donors in the presence/absence analyses, though that assumption may not hold. In a later analysis, the rate of TCR association differed among HLA loci, with DRB1 alleles having the most associated TCRs and HLA-C alleles having the fewest. Because some donors lacked HLA typing at each locus, the association tests relied only on the typed subset. The classifier was reported to diagnose cytomegalovirus status with high specificity and sensitivity in both the original and validation cohorts. A later genetic analysis reported fewer N-insertions in productive TCRs among donors in an Asian-associated ancestry cluster than the roughly 670-donor mean. A total of roughly 160 TCR beta chains were listed by the study as associated with cytomegalovirus.

The rearranged segments are TRBV6-1 and TRBJ2-5, with 10 central nucleotides matching TRBD2. Sequencing was performed on PBMCs. The receptor was isolated from a woman in her fifties or sixties in good health and CMV-seronegative. The CDR3 protein sequence reads: CASSGKLAGQGETQYF. The DNA sequence is as follows: TGTGCCAGCAGTGGGAAACTAGCGGGACAAGGGGAGACCCAGTACTTC.